This TCR beta chain was identified in a study of CD8 T cells in ankylosing spondylitis. MiXCR, applied by TCRdb to the 5' RACE reads, yields one record per CDR3 protein. Among 100,000 or so distinct CDR3 sequences listed, 20% to 30% were seen once. The sequence was collected from a male donor with ankylosing spondylitis. The specimen was synovial fluid, either unsorted or a sorted T cell fraction (not recorded which).

The CDR3 sequence is CATSDGISGANVLTF. The CDR3, as DNA: TGTGCCACCTCGGACGGGATCTCTGGGGCCAACGTCCTGACTTTC. V gene TRBV24-1 combines with J gene TRBJ2-6, with D tentatively TRBD2 (5 bases). This CDR3 has 15 residues. V was pared by 9 bases and J by 0 bases, with 11 bases between. The germline CDR1 and CDR2 sequences are KGHDR and SFDVKD.